One T cell receptor (beta chain) is described in this entry. The antigen is undetermined. This entry comes from a study of neoadjuvant anti-PD-1 for oral cavity cancer. Background on the study: Around day 43, patients without progression received a fourth nivolumab dose before surgery.

Data came from immunoSEQ multiplex PCR; TCRdb stores just in-frame clones and leaves some out. The sample carries about 14,000 clones, 71% recorded once. Study-level results: Each response group had just a few patients in TCR analyses.

This CDR3 comprises 12 residues. Germline V gene lookup returns CDR1 GTSNPN and CDR2 SVGIG (reference sequence). Trimming removed 2 bases from V and 7 bases from J, with 9 bases in between. The gene calls are TRBV30 and TRBJ1-3, with no clear D. The material sequenced was PBMCs, taken before nivolumab (anti-PD-1) treatment. The receptor's source is a person aged 35 to 85 with oral cavity squamous cell carcinoma. The CDR3 coding sequence is TGTGCCTGGAGTAAGGGTGGGAACACCATATATTTT. Translated, it gives CAWSKGGNTIYF.